The source of this T cell receptor beta chain is a study of Graves' ophthalmopathy and Graves' hyperthyroidism. Germline V gives CDR1 MNHNS, CDR2 SASEGT. This CDR3 is built from 15 residues. V was trimmed by 1 base and J by 4 bases, leaving 11 bases between them. This clonotype was recorded many times. Hyperthyroidism cases were recent diagnoses of under 2 months' duration in people aged 18 to 65. The TCR beta CDR3 regions underwent amplification from RNA transcripts. A first-round RT-PCR used HTBI primers, followed by a second-round multiplex PCR. TCRdb reprocessed the multiplex PCR reads with MiXCR, giving one entry per CDR3 protein. Of roughly 610,000 distinct CDR3 sequences in the sample, roughly 20% are singletons; the top ten hold around 6.9%.

The sequencing sample was made of peripheral blood. The sequence came from a woman aged 18-30 years with stable Graves' hyperthyroidism. Some clones in this sample may be carry-over from other donors' samples. This chain links TRBV6-1 with TRBJ1-5; no reliable D call. CDR3 protein: CASSEVIRENQPQHF. The CDR3 DNA is TGTGCCAGCAGTGAAGTTATAAGGGAAAATCAGCCCCAGCATTTT.